Below are 24 T cell receptor beta chains sequenced from a single sample in a study of tumor-infiltrating lymphocytes in oesophageal squamous cell carcinoma. TCRdb processed the PCR reads anew with MiXCR; each CDR3 protein has one entry. The sample yields approximately 19,000 distinct CDR3 sequences, under 50% seen once. Sequencing used normal esophageal tissue next to the tumor. These receptor sequences come from a male donor with esophageal squamous cell carcinoma.

The chain is built from TRBV24-1 and TRBJ2-1; 12 positions agree with TRBD1. TRBJ2-7 explains the end of the DNA better; the J call may be wrong. This CDR3 has 15 residues. CDR1 and CDR2 from the germline V gene are KGHDR and SFDVKD. CDR3 sequence (DNA): TGTGCCACCAGTGCCGGGACAGGGGGCTCAAATGAGCAGTACTTC. The encoded protein is CATSAGTGGSNEQYF.

This clonotype was detected ten times or more. This clone may be a read error of a much larger clone one base away. The V call is TRBV11-2, the J call TRBJ2-1; TRBD2 aligns across 10 bases. The better agreement between TRBJ2-7 and the DNA end casts doubt on the J call. The CDR3 is 16 residues long. Germline V gene sequence: CDR1 SGHAT, CDR2 FQNNGV. The CDR3 spells CASSLDPSGSYNEQYF. The CDR3 DNA reads as TGTGCCAGCAGCTTAGACCCTAGCGGGAGTTACAATGAGCAGTACTTC.

The J gene is TRBJ2-3, the V gene TRBV7-3; 7 bases align to TRBD1. Germline trimming cut 6 bases from V and 4 bases from J; bases unmatched to any gene: 7. Germline V gene sequence: CDR1 SGHTA, CDR2 FQGTGA. The length of the CDR3 is 14 residues. The CDR3 protein is CASSSGQVADTQYF. The DNA for the CDR3 is TGTGCCAGCAGTTCCGGACAGGTTGCAGATACGCAGTATTTT.

Many counts were recorded for this clonotype. This chain connects TRBV28 to TRBJ2-5; D is undetermined. The CDR3 totals 11 residues. CDR1 is MDHEN and CDR2 is SYDVKM in the germline V gene. The V end lost 6 bases, the J end lost 2 bases, and 4 bases lay between the germline ends. The DNA for the CDR3 is TGTGCCAGCAGGATACAAGAGACCCAGTACTTC. This codes for CASRIQETQYF.

As regards this clonotype: At one of its ends the junction is not consistent with the germline gene, which may arise from a read error. The chain couples TRBV6-1 to TRBJ2-3; D might be TRBD1 (5 bases). The assigned J gene may be wrong: the sequence end matches TRBJ1-1 better. CDR3 size: 15 residues. Germline V CDR1 and CDR2: MNHNS, SASEGT. CDR3 residues: CVSSSWTTLNTEAFF. Written as DNA, the CDR3 is TGTGTCAGCAGCAGCTGGACAACCCTCAACACTGAAGCTTTCTTT.

The gene calls are TRBV9 and TRBJ2-7; the D is unclear. From germline, CDR1 is SGDLS and CDR2 YYNGEE. CDR3 size: 14 residues. The V and J ends lost 4 bases and 0 bases respectively, with 11 bases between them. CDR3 protein: CASSPTDSSYEQYF. The DNA of the CDR3 is TGTGCCAGCAGCCCGACGGATAGCTCCTACGAGCAGTACTTC.

This clonotype has at least ten counts. The genes are TRBV5-1 and TRBJ2-1; D might be TRBD1 (6 bases). The V end was cut by 7 bases, the J end by 8 bases, with 16 bases between. The CDR3 totals 13 residues. From germline, CDR1 is SGHRS and CDR2 YFSETQ. The CDR3 bases are TGCGCCAGCTATGGTGAGGCAGGGGATGAGCAGTTCTTC. The encoded protein is CASYGEAGDEQFF. The full variable domain, rest sourced from reference TRBV5-1 and TRBJ2-1, is KAGVTQTPRYLIKTRGQQVTLSCSPISGHRSVSWYQQTPGQGLQFLFEYFSETQRNKGNFPGRFSGRQFSNSRSEMNVSTLELGDSALYLCASYGEAGDEQFFGPGTRLTVL.

V gene TRBV7-8 combines with J gene TRBJ1-3; the D gene is possibly TRBD1 (5 bases). This CDR3 region has 17 residues. Trimming removed 4 bases from V and 0 bases from J, with 16 bases in between. CDR1 is SGHVS and CDR2 is FQNEAQ in the germline V gene. As DNA, the CDR3 is TGTGCCAGCAGCTCCCGTCCCACACAGGACTCTGGAAACACCATATATTTT. This encodes CASSSRPTQDSGNTIYF.

The chain couples TRBV2 to TRBJ2-7; D unclear. The J call is uncertain, as TRBJ2-1 better fits the DNA end. Germline V CDR1 and CDR2: SNHLY, FYNNEI. CDR3 length: 13 amino acids. CDR3 protein: CASSVGSYNEQFF. The CDR3 region has the DNA TGTGCCAGCAGTGTAGGCTCCTACAATGAGCAGTTCTTC.

This clonotype was counted at least ten times. This rearrangement joins TRBV12-3 or TRBV12-4 to TRBJ2-2; D unclear. The CDR3 runs to 14 residues. Trimming left V 6 bases short and J 4 bases short, with 12 bases between. For the CDR3, the DNA is TGTGCCAGCAGCCTCAAGGGTAGCACCGGGGAGCTGTTTTTT. Protein sequence: CASSLKGSTGELFF.

The chain joins TRBV7-3 to TRBJ2-1; D is unclear. The germline V and J ends were trimmed by 4 bases and 3 bases, with 10 bases remaining between them. CDR1 and CDR2 (germline): SGHTA, FQGTGA. The CDR3 loop spans 14 amino acids. The CDR3 DNA is TGTGCCAGCAGCTCAGATGCCTTCTACAATGAGCAGTTCTTC. This translates into CASSSDAFYNEQFF.

This clonotype appeared a single time. The V gene is TRBV7-3, the J gene TRBJ2-5; 7 nucleotides agree with TRBD1. Gene TRBJ2-1 matches the end of the DNA better, so the J call may be wrong. This CDR3 has 14 amino acids. The germline V gene encodes CDR1 SGHTA and CDR2 FQGTGA. In nucleotides, the CDR3 is TGTGCCAGCAGCTTGGGACAGAGTAAGAATGAGCAGTTCTTC. Its protein is CASSLGQSKNEQFF.

V usage is TRBV7-4 and J usage is TRBJ2-1; D uncertain. Germline assignment: CDR1 SGHVT and CDR2 SQSDAQ. V was pared by 8 bases and J by 5 bases, with 7 bases between. The CDR3 is 11 amino acids. CDR3 in amino acids: CASVRDNEQFF. The CDR3 region has the DNA TGTGCCAGCGTACGGGACAATGAGCAGTTCTTC.

This clonotype has ten or more counts. The CDR3 DNA follows: TGTGCCAGCAGTCCCAACACAGATACGCAGTATTTT. Protein product: CASSPNTDTQYF. V and J are TRBV27 and TRBJ2-3; D gene ambiguous. The CDR3 loop spans 12 amino acids. Germline values: CDR1 MNHEY, CDR2 SMNVEV (reference sequence). Trimming pared 5 bases from V and 2 bases from J, leaving 5 bases between.

The chain is built from TRBV7-8 and TRBJ2-5; D gene uncertain. The CDR3 is 11 residues long. Trimming pared 3 bases from V and 4 bases from J, leaving 3 bases between. The V gene's germline CDR1 is SGHVS and CDR2 FQNEAQ. CDR3 amino acids: CASSFTETQYF. The CDR3 region has the DNA TGTGCCAGCAGCTTTACAGAGACCCAGTACTTC.

The chain links TRBV7-3 to TRBJ1-3; D perhaps matches TRBD1 (5 bases). V lost 7 bases to trimming and J lost 0 bases, with 22 bases between them. CDR3 length equals 18 residues. The germline CDR1 and CDR2 sequences are SGHTA and FQGTGA. The CDR3 DNA sequence: TGTGCCAGCATCAGAGTGACGGGACTTACGAACTCTGGAAACACCATATATTTT. Translating it yields CASIRVTGLTNSGNTIYF.

The V gene is TRBV6-2 or TRBV6-3, the J gene TRBJ2-5, with 7 bases matching TRBD2. Germline values: CDR1 MNHEY, CDR2 SVGEGT. CDR3 length: 15 amino acids. J gave up 2 bases and V 5 bases, and 8 bases lay outside the gene matches. The CDR3 DNA reads TGTGCCAGCAGTGTGGGCAGCGGGGCTCAAGAGACCCAGTACTTC. It specifies CASSVGSGAQETQYF.

The chain joins TRBV12-3 or TRBV12-4 to TRBJ1-1; D unresolved. The V gene lost 2 bases and the J gene lost 1 base, with 8 bases spanning the gap. CDR3 length: 14 residues. For the CDR3, the DNA is TGTGCCAGCAGTTTAATAGTCGCGAACACTGAAGCTTTCTTT. The encoded protein is CASSLIVANTEAFF.

The chain carries TRBV7-2 and TRBJ2-7; D may be TRBD1 (6 bases). The germline V gene encodes CDR1 SGHTA and CDR2 FQGNSA. V lost 5 bases, J lost 3 bases, and 11 bases lay in between. The CDR3 is made up of 13 amino acids. The DNA for the CDR3 is TGTGCCAGCAGCGCGGTCAGGGGCTACGAGCAGTACTTC. It yields the protein CASSAVRGYEQYF.

This clonotype was observed many times. This chain connects TRBV7-3 to TRBJ1-1, with D unclear. The germline V and J ends were trimmed by 6 bases and 0 bases, with 8 bases remaining between them. Looked up from germline, CDR1 is SGHTA and CDR2 is FQGTGA. This CDR3 has 13 amino acids. CDR3 protein: CASRITVNTEAFF. The CDR3 nucleotides read TGTGCCAGCAGGATAACAGTGAACACTGAAGCTTTCTTT.

The rearrangement joins TRBV5-1 to TRBJ1-1; 7 bases match TRBD1. Trimming at V came to 3 bases and at J to 0 bases, leaving 8 bases not matched to a gene. Per the germline V gene, CDR1 is SGHRS and CDR2 is YFSETQ. This CDR3 comprises 16 residues. DNA of the CDR3: TGCGCCAGCAGCTCCCAGACAGGGACAATGAACACTGAAGCTTTCTTT. This sequence encodes CASSSQTGTMNTEAFF.

The DNA of the CDR3 is TGTGCCAGTAATACCGGGACGAACCCTGGAAACACCATATATTTT. This encodes CASNTGTNPGNTIYF. The chain uses TRBV19 and TRBJ1-3; maybe TRBD1 (5 bases). The germline CDR1 and CDR2 sequences are LNHDA and SQIVND (reference sequence). The CDR3 spans 15 residues. Trimming took off 7 bases at V and 2 bases at J, with 15 bases between the two ends. The variable domain in full, completed from reference TRBV19 and TRBJ1-3, reads DGGITQSPKYLFRKEGQNVTLSCEQNLNHDAMYWYRQDPGQGLRLIYYSQIVNDFQKGDIAEGYSVSREKKESFPLTVTSAQKNPTAFYLCASNTGTNPGNTIYFGEGSWLTVV.

This clonotype was recorded many times. J is TRBJ1-4 and V is TRBV2, with 9 bases lining up with TRBD1. Germline lookup yields CDR1 SNHLY and CDR2 FYNNEI. The CDR3 is 14 residues long. Losses at the gene ends were 7 bases for V and 8 bases for J; bases not matched to a gene: 8. Here the CDR3 reads CASTQQGAREKLFF. The CDR3 DNA sequence: TGTGCCAGCACCCAACAGGGGGCACGGGAAAAACTGTTTTTT.

For this clonotype: It may be a read error: a sequence one base away is much more abundant. The chain has TRBV4-2 and TRBJ2-7, with D possibly being TRBD1 (5 bases). The better agreement between TRBJ2-5 and the DNA end casts doubt on the J call. Germline V CDR1 and CDR2: LGHNA, YNFKEQ. The CDR3 runs 14 residues. The CDR3 here is CVSSQVDSEETQYF. Written as DNA, the CDR3 is TGTGTCAGCAGCCAAGTCGACAGCGAAGAGACCCAGTACTTC.